These 25 T cell receptor beta chains were sequenced from one sample in a study of OX40 agonist ivuxolimab in advanced cancers. Measured with immunoSEQ multiplex PCR; TCRdb has only the in-frame clones, and not every one. Of about 36,000 clones listed, 65% to 80% are singletons. The sequencing here drew on CD4+ or CD8+ T cells sorted from blood, taken in a trial of the OX40 agonist ivuxolimab. All receptors come from an adult with an advanced solid tumor such as melanoma, head and neck, liver or kidney cancer.

The chain has TRBV7-6 and TRBJ2-2; the D is unclear. The CDR3 is 13 amino acids. The germline gives CDR1 SGHVS, CDR2 FNYEAQ. Trimming shortened V by 1 base and J by 4 bases, and 4 bases separated the two germline ends. The CDR3 reads CASSLDFTGELFF. The CDR3 DNA is TGTGCCAGCAGCTTAGACTTCACCGGGGAGCTGTTTTTT.

The rearrangement links TRBV6-1 to TRBJ2-3, with TRBD2 identical over 8 bases. Germline CDR1 MNHNS, CDR2 SASEGT. The V and J ends lost 4 bases and 2 bases, in that order; junction bases with no gene match: 11. This CDR3 comprises 17 residues. The CDR3 nucleotides are TGTGCCAGCAGTGTAAGGCAGCGGGGGCTATCCACAGATACGCAGTATTTT. This encodes CASSVRQRGLSTDTQYF.

J is TRBJ1-1 and V is TRBV5-1; D is ambiguous. Germline V gene data show CDR1 as SGHRS and CDR2 as YFSETQ. The CDR3 runs 14 residues. V lost 0 bases and J lost 2, with 8 bases in between. CDR3 amino acids: CASSLEAGNTEAFF. The CDR3 nucleotides read TGCGCCAGCAGCTTGGAGGCGGGAAACACTGAAGCTTTCTTT.

The rearrangement joins TRBV28 to TRBJ2-2; TRBD1 is a possible D gene (6 bases). Germline lookup yields CDR1 MDHEN and CDR2 SYDVKM. This CDR3 has 16 amino acids. V was cut by 6 bases and J by 5 bases, with 19 bases left in between. The CDR3 DNA is TGTGCCAGCAGATCCTCCGGGACACTAAGAACCGGGGAGCTGTTTTTT. Amino acids: CASRSSGTLRTGELFF.

The chain employs TRBV29-1 and TRBJ1-2, with unresolved D. The germline gives CDR1 SQVTM, CDR2 ANQGSEA. This CDR3 is 11 amino acids long. Trimming cost V 1 base and J 0 bases, with 0 bases left between them. The CDR3 DNA reads TGCAGCGTTGAAGCTAACTATGGCTACACCTTC. Translating it yields CSVEANYGYTF.

The chain carries TRBV18 and TRBJ2-7; D unresolved. This CDR3 has 14 residues. V lost 1 base and J 0 bases, leaving 7 bases between the germline ends. Germline V gene sequence: CDR1 KGHSH, CDR2 LQKENI. CDR3 in amino acids: CASSPQRRSYEQYF. DNA for the CDR3: TGTGCCAGCTCACCACAAAGACGCTCCTACGAGCAGTACTTC.

The CDR3 loop is CASSLVSGGTYEQYF. DNA of the CDR3: TGCGCCAGCAGCTTGGTGTCGGGGGGGACCTACGAGCAGTACTTC. The V and J genes are TRBV5-1 and TRBJ2-7; 8 bases fit TRBD2. The germline gives CDR1 SGHRS, CDR2 YFSETQ. V lost 0 bases, J lost 2 bases, and 4 bases stayed unmatched. The CDR3 totals 15 residues.

The V call is TRBV2, the J call TRBJ1-2; D gene ambiguous. V was shortened by 7 bases and J by 3 bases, with 12 bases between the two germline ends. CDR1 and CDR2 (germline): SNHLY, FYNNEI. The CDR3 extends over 13 amino acids. This CDR3 is CASTLQMYYGYTF. As DNA, the CDR3 is TGTGCCAGCACCCTGCAGATGTACTATGGCTACACCTTC. Full variable domain (remainder filled in from reference TRBV2 and TRBJ1-2): EPEVTQTPSHQVTQMGQEVILRCVPISNHLYFYWYRQILGQKVEFLVSFYNNEISEKSEIFDDQFSVERPDGSNFTLKIRSTKLEDSAMYFCASTLQMYYGYTFGSGTRLTVV.

The J gene is TRBJ2-1, the V gene TRBV5-1; D ambiguous. The germline V gene has CDR1 SGHRS and CDR2 YFSETQ. This CDR3 contains 15 residues. V lost 4 bases and J 4 bases, leaving 15 bases between the germline ends. DNA for the CDR3: TGCGCCAGCAGCCTTGGGTCCGACACGTACAATGAGCAGTTCTTC. This sequence encodes CASSLGSDTYNEQFF. Complete variable domain (other parts from reference TRBV5-1 and TRBJ2-1): KAGVTQTPRYLIKTRGQQVTLSCSPISGHRSVSWYQQTPGQGLQFLFEYFSETQRNKGNFPGRFSGRQFSNSRSEMNVSTLELGDSALYLCASSLGSDTYNEQFFGPGTRLTVL.

The CDR3 DNA is TGTGCCAGCAGCCTATTGATACAGGGGACAGGGTCGGGAGATACGCAGTATTTT. The encoded protein is CASSLLIQGTGSGDTQYF. The J gene is TRBJ2-3, the V gene TRBV4-2; 9 nucleotides match TRBD1. CDR1 and CDR2 from the germline V gene are LGHNA and YNFKEQ. This CDR3 has 18 amino acids. The V and J ends lost 4 bases and 5 bases, in that order; junction bases with no gene match: 16.

This clone has just one count. This chain joins TRBV10-1 and TRBJ2-7; D is undetermined. V was pared by 1 base and J by 3 bases, with 10 bases between. The CDR3 is 14 residues long. Germline V gene data show CDR1 as WNHNN and CDR2 as SYGVQD (reference sequence). The CDR3 sequence: CASSEYSEDYEQYF. The CDR3 region has the DNA TGCGCCAGCAGTGAGTATTCAGAAGACTACGAGCAGTACTTC.

For this clone: The sample has other DNA sequences that encode this CDR3 too. This chain links TRBV27 with TRBJ1-2; tentatively, D is TRBD1 (5 bases). This CDR3 comprises 13 residues. Trimming cost V 2 bases and J 8 bases, with 12 bases left between them. Germline V lookup: CDR1 MNHEY, CDR2 SMNVEV (reference sequence). The DNA of the CDR3 is TGTGCCAGCAGTTTAAGGCAGGGACGGGGCTACACCTTC. The encoded protein is CASSLRQGRGYTF.

The chain links TRBV28 to TRBJ1-1, with D unresolved. Trimming stripped 6 bases from V and 5 bases from J, with 13 bases between. The germline gives CDR1 MDHEN, CDR2 SYDVKM. This CDR3 region has 13 residues. The CDR3 DNA reads as TGTGCCAGCAGGGGCTGGGATGCGACTGAAGCTTTCTTT. It is translated as CASRGWDATEAFF.

The gene calls are TRBV7-9 and TRBJ2-7, with 7 bases aligning to TRBD2. Germline V lookup: CDR1 SEHNR, CDR2 FQNEAQ (reference sequence). With 3 bases clipped from V and 4 bases from J, the junction kept 6 bases outside the gene matches. CDR3 size: 14 residues. The CDR3 spells CASSLGGASYEQYF. In DNA, the CDR3 is TGTGCCAGCAGCTTGGGAGGGGCCAGTTACGAGCAGTACTTC.

This rearrangement joins TRBV5-1 to TRBJ2-2; 12 bases agree with TRBD1. J was trimmed by 6 bases and V by 4 bases; bases with no gene match: 4. Germline V CDR1 and CDR2: SGHRS, YFSETQ. The CDR3 runs to 15 residues. The CDR3 DNA sequence: TGCGCCAGCAGCCTGGGACAGGGGGCTGCCGGGGAGCTGTTTTTT. Protein: CASSLGQGAAGELFF.

The chain's CDR3 is CASRSDPGLAGTGANVLTF. The CDR3 DNA sequence: TGCGCCAGCAGGTCTGACCCGGGACTAGCGGGGACTGGGGCCAACGTCCTGACTTTC. This rearrangement joins TRBV5-1 to TRBJ2-6; 13 bases are shared with TRBD2. The CDR3 runs 19 residues. V lost 5 bases to trimming and J lost 2 bases; unmatched junction nucleotides: 10. Looked up from germline, CDR1 is SGHRS and CDR2 is YFSETQ.

This clone appeared a few times. The gene calls are TRBV6-1 and TRBJ2-1, with D tentatively TRBD2 (6 bases). V gave up 6 bases and J gave up 4 bases, with 16 bases separating them. The CDR3 runs to 15 residues. Germline assignment: CDR1 MNHNS and CDR2 SASEGT. As DNA, the CDR3 is TGTGCCAGCAGGGCGGGACTCCTATTATACAATGAGCAGTTCTTC. This sequence encodes CASRAGLLLYNEQFF.

This clone came up a few times. The chain has TRBV25-1 and TRBJ1-1; D might be TRBD1 (5 bases). The germline CDR1 and CDR2 sequences are MGHDK and SYGVNS. V lost 8 bases to trimming and J lost 7 bases, with 11 bases between them. The CDR3 is 11 residues long. In DNA form, the CDR3 reads TGTGCCAGCGGGACGGCCCATGAAGCTTTCTTT. This sequence encodes CASGTAHEAFF.

CDR3 protein: CASSFRGRQFTTDTQYF. The CDR3 DNA is TGTGCCAGCAGTTTTCGGGGACGACAATTTACCACAGATACGCAGTATTTT. The chain carries TRBV27 and TRBJ2-3; D tentatively fits TRBD1 or TRBD2 (5 bases each). Germline V gene lookup returns CDR1 MNHEY and CDR2 SMNVEV (reference sequence). This CDR3 has 17 residues. V dropped 3 bases and J dropped 2 bases, with 18 bases sitting between them.

The chain uses TRBV2 and TRBJ1-2, with 8 bases fitting TRBD1. Losses at the gene ends were 2 bases for V and 7 bases for J; bases not matched to a gene: 3. The CDR3 is 13 residues long. Germline lookup yields CDR1 SNHLY and CDR2 FYNNEI. CDR3 amino acids: CASSERGTGGYTF. CDR3 sequence (DNA): TGTGCCAGCAGTGAAAGGGGGACAGGTGGCTACACCTTC.

This chain links TRBV5-1 with TRBJ2-7; 8 nucleotides match TRBD1. Trimming at V came to 1 base and at J to 1 base, leaving 4 bases not matched to a gene. The CDR3 consists of 15 residues. Germline V gives CDR1 SGHRS, CDR2 YFSETQ. The CDR3 loop is CASSLSTGVSYEQYF. CDR3 nucleotide sequence: TGCGCCAGCAGCTTGTCGACAGGGGTATCCTACGAGCAGTACTTC.

The chain is built from TRBV5-1 and TRBJ1-6, with D hard to call. Between the trimmed V and J ends, which lost 1 base and 8 bases, there was a span of 7 bases. From germline, CDR1 is SGHRS and CDR2 YFSETQ. The length of the CDR3 is 13 residues. CDR3: CASSLWYDSPLHF. CDR3 DNA: TGCGCCAGCAGCTTGTGGTATGATTCACCCCTCCACTTT.

The J gene is TRBJ1-1, the V gene TRBV30; D is perhaps TRBD1 (6 bases). V was shortened by 3 bases and J by 0 bases, with 17 bases between the two germline ends. The CDR3 contains 16 residues. Germline values: CDR1 GTSNPN, CDR2 SVGIG (reference sequence). The CDR3 coding sequence is TGTGCCTGGAGCTCCCCGGACAGTTCCATGAACACTGAAGCTTTCTTT. Encoded protein: CAWSSPDSSMNTEAFF.

This clone has only a few counts. This chain joins TRBV2 and TRBJ2-7; 9 nucleotides match TRBD2. V gave up 7 bases and J gave up 2 bases; unmatched junction bases: 0. The V gene's germline CDR1 is SNHLY and CDR2 FYNNEI. The CDR3 spans 12 residues. The CDR3 loop is CASTSGAYEQYF. The CDR3 DNA reads TGTGCCAGCACTAGCGGGGCCTACGAGCAGTACTTC.

This sequence joins TRBV6-6 and TRBJ2-5, with 7 bases that match TRBD1. From germline, CDR1 is MNHNY and CDR2 SVGAGI (reference sequence). This CDR3 contains 14 residues. V trimming: 5 bases; J trimming: 4 bases; junction bases outside the gene matches: 7. This CDR3 reads CASSKISGGETQYF. The CDR3 nucleotides are TGTGCCAGCAGTAAGATCTCAGGGGGAGAGACCCAGTACTTC.